This TCR beta chain was sequenced for a study of blood T cells in healthy people across ages. The authors ran a second PCR of about 6 to 11 cycles using a sample-barcoded 5' primer and a J-beta primer mix. Carrying 12 random nucleotides, a template-switch adaptor labeled each individual cDNA molecule. TCRdb re-derived calls from the 5' RACE reads in MiXCR, one entry per CDR3 protein. The profile shows around 780,000 distinct CDR3 sequences, approximately 60% of them singletons. The germline V gene encodes CDR1 SGDLS and CDR2 YYNGEE. The CDR3 runs 16 residues. The trim removed 4 bases at V and 3 bases at J, leaving 12 bases unmatched. This clonotype was detected only a few times.

The chain employs TRBV9 and TRBJ2-5, with 7 bases that match TRBD1. Material: blood. This sequence originates from a man aged 35 to 55 in good health. CDR3 residues: CASSLTPRGREETQYF. The CDR3 nucleotides read TGTGCCAGCAGCCTCACGCCTAGGGGGCGAGAAGAGACCCAGTACTTC. Complete variable domain (other parts from reference TRBV9 and TRBJ2-5): DSGVTQTPKHLITATGQRVTLRCSPRSGDLSVYWYQQSLDQGLQFLIQYYNGEERAKGNILERFSAQQFPDLHSELNLSSLELGDSALYFCASSLTPRGREETQYFGPGTRLLVL.